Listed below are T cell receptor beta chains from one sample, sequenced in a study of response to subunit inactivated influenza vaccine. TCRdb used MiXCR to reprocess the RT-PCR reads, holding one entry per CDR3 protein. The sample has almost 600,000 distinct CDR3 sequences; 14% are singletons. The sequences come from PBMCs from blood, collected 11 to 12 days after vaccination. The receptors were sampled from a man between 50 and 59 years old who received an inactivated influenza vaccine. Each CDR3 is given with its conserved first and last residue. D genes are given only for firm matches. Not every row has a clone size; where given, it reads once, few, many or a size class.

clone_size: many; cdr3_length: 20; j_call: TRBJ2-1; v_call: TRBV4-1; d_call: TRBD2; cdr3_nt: TGCGCCAGCAGCCAATTTTTTGGACTAGCGGGGGGTAGCTCCTACAATGAGCAGTTCTTC; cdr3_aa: CASSQFFGLAGGSSYNEQFF
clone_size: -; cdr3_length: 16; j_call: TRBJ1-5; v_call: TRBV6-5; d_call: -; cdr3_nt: TGTGCCAGCAGTTACAGGACCCCAATAGGCAATCAGCCCCAGCATTTT; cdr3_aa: CASSYRTPIGNQPQHF
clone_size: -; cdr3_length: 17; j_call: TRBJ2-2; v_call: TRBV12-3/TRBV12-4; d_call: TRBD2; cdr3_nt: TGTGCCAGCACCCGGGGACTAGCGGGAGCTATGGGCGGGGAGCTGTTTTTT; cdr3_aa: CASTRGLAGAMGGELFF
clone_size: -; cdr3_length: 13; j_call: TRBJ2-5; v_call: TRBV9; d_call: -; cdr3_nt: TGTGCCAGCAGCGTAGAAGGCCAAGAGACCCAGTACTTC; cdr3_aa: CASSVEGQETQYF
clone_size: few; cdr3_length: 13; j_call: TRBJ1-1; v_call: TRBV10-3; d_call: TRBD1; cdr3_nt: TGTGCCATCAGTCAGGGGGGTGGAACTGAAGCTTTCTTT; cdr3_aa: CAISQGGGTEAFF
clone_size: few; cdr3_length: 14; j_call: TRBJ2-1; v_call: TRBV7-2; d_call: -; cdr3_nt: TGTGCCAGCAGCACCCGGGACCATTACAATGAGCAGTTCTTC; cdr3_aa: CASSTRDHYNEQFF
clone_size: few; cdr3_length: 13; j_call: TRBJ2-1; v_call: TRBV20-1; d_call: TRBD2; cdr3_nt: TGCAGTGCCAGATGGACTAGTTGGCATGAGCAGTTCTTC; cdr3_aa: CSARWTSWHEQFF
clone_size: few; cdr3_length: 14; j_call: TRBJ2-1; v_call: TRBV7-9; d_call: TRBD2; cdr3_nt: TGTGCCGAAGCCCAGGCGGGAGTAGGGAATGAGCAGTTCTTC; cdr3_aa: CAEAQAGVGNEQFF
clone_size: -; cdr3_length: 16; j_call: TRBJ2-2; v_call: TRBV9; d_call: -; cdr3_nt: TGTGCCAGCAGCGTATCTGGGGCGGTACGCACCGGGGAGCTGTTTTTT; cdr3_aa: CASSVSGAVRTGELFF
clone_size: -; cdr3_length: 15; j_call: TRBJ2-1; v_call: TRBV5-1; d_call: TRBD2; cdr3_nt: TGCGCCAGCAGCACAACTAGCGGGAGGGGAATTGAGCAGTTCTTC; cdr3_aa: CASSTTSGRGIEQFF
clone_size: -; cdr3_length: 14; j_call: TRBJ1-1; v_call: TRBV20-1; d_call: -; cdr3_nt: TGCAGTGCTCCTGATAGGACGAGGGGCACTGAAGCTTTCTTT; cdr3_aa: CSAPDRTRGTEAFF
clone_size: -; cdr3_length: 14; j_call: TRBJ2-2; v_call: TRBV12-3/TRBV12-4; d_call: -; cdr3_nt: TGTGCCAGCAGTTTAGGCAGATACACCGGGGAGCTGTTTTTT; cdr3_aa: CASSLGRYTGELFF
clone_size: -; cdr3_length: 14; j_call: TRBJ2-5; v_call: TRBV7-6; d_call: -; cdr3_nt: TGTGCCAGCAGCTTAGGGGGAAATGAAGAGACCCAGTACTTC; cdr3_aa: CASSLGGNEETQYF
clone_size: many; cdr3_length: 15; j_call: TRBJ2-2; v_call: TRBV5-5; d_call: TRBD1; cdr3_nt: TGTGCCAGCAGCCGTGGGACAGGGGTTTCCGGGGAGCTGTTTTTT; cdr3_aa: CASSRGTGVSGELFF
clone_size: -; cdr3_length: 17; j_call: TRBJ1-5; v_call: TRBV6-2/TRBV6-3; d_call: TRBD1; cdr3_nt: TGTGCCAGCAGTTACTCGAGGCAGGGGGCCTTTAACGAGCCCCAGCATTTT; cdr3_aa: CASSYSRQGAFNEPQHF
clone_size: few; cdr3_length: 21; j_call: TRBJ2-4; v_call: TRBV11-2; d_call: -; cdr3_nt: TGTGCCAGCAGCTTAGTGGCTGTCACTCGGCCGACGAAAGGGGCCAAAAACATTCAGTACTTC; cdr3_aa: CASSLVAVTRPTKGAKNIQYF
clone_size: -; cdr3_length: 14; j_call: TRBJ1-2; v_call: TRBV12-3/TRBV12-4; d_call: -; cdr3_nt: TGTGCCAGCAGTCCCTCCTCGGGGAACTATGGCTACACCTTC; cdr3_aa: CASSPSSGNYGYTF
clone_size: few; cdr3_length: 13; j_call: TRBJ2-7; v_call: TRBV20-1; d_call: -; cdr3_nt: TGCAGTGCTAGGGAGGAGGGTTGGGGCGAGCAGTACTTC; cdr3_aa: CSAREEGWGEQYF
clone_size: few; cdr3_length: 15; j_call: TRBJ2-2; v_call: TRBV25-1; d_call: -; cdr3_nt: TGTGCCAGCTCAGAGAGGGCACCCAACACCGGGGAGCTGTTTTTT; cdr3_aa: CASSERAPNTGELFF
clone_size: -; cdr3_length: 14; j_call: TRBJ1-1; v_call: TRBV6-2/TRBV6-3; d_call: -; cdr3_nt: TGTGCCAGCAGTTACCTACGGGTTGGGGCTGAAGCTTTCTTT; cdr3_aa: CASSYLRVGAEAFF
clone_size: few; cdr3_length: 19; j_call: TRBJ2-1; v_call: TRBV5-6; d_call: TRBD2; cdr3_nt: TGTGCCAGCAGCGCGGCCACTAGCGGGAGTTTGATCTCCTACAATGAGCAGTTCTTC; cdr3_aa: CASSAATSGSLISYNEQFF
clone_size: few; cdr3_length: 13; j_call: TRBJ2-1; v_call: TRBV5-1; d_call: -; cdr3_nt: TGCGCCAGCAGCTTAAGACCCGTGGATGAGCAGTTCTTC; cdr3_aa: CASSLRPVDEQFF
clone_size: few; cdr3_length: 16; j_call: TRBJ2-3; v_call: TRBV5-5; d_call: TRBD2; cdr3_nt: TGTGCCAGCAGCTTGAGTCGGGTAGCGGGGGAAGATACGCAGTATTTT; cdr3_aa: CASSLSRVAGEDTQYF
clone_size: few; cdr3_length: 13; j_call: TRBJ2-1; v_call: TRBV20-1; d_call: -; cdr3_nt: TGCAGTGCTAAGGGCAGGCTGTACAATGAGCAGTTCTTC; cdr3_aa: CSAKGRLYNEQFF
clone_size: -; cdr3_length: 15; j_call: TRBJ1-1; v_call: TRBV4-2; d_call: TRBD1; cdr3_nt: TGTGCCAGCAGCCGAGAGGGACAGAGGAACACTGAAGCTTTCTTT; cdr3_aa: CASSREGQRNTEAFF
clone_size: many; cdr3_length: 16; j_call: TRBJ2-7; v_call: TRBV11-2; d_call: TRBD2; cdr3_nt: TGTGCCAGCAGCTTATATGCTAGCGGGAGCTCCTACGAGCAGTACTTC; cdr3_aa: CASSLYASGSSYEQYF
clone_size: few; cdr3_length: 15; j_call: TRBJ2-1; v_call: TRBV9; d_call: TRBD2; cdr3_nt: TGTGCCAGCAGCCTCTCTAGCGGGGCACTCAATGAGCAGTTCTTC; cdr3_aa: CASSLSSGALNEQFF
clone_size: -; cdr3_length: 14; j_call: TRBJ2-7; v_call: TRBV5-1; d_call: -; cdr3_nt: TGCGCCACCTCAGAAGGGCCAGGGGCTTACGAGCAGTACTTC; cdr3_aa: CATSEGPGAYEQYF
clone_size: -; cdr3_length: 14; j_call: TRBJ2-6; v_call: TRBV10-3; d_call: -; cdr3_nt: TGTGCCATCAGTGCAGGGGTCGGGGCCAACGTCCTGACTTTC; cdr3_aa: CAISAGVGANVLTF
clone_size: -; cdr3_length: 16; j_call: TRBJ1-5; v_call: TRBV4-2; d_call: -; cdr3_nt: TGTGCCAGCAGCCAAGATCTGGAGGAGGACCATCAGCCCCAGCATTTT; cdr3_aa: CASSQDLEEDHQPQHF
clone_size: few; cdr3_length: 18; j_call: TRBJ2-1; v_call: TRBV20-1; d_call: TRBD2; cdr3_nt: TGCAGTGCTTTTACCTCTAGCGGGAGGGGATCGTCCTACAATGAGCAGTTCTTC; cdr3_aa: CSAFTSSGRGSSYNEQFF
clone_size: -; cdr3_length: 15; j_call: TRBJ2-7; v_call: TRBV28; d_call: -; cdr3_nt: TGTGCCAGCAGTTTACTGTTTAGCGGCTCCTACGAGCAGTACTTC; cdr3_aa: CASSLLFSGSYEQYF
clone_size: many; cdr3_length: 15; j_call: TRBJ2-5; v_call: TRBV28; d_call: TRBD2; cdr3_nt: TGTGCCAGCAGTTTCCCTAGCGGTTCAGTGGAGACCCAGTACTTC; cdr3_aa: CASSFPSGSVETQYF
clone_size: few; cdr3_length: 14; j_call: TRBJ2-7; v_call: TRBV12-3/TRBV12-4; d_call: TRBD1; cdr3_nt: TGTGCCAGCAGTTTCGCAGGGGGCAGTTACGAGCAGTACTTC; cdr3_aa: CASSFAGGSYEQYF
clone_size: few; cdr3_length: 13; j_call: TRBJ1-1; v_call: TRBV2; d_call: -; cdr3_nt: TGTGCCAGCAGGGGGGGGCCGAACACTGAAGCTTTCTTT; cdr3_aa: CASRGGPNTEAFF
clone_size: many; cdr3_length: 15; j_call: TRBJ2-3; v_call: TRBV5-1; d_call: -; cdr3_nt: TGCGCCAGCAGCCTGGGGGGACGAAGCACAGATACGCAGTATTTT; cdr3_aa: CASSLGGRSTDTQYF
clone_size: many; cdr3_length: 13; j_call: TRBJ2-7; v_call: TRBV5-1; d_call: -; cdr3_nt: TGCGCCAGCAGCTTGGCCCAGGGCTACGAGCAGTACTTC; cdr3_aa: CASSLAQGYEQYF
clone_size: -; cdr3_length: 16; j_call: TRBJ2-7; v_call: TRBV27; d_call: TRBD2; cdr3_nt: TGTGCCAGCAGTAGTATGCTAGCGGGGGGTACCTACGAGCAGTACTTC; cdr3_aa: CASSSMLAGGTYEQYF
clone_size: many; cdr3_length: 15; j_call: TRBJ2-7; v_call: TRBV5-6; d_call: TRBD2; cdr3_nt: TGTGCCAGCAGTTTAGTGGCGGGAGGGCCCTACGAGCAGTACTTC; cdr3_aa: CASSLVAGGPYEQYF
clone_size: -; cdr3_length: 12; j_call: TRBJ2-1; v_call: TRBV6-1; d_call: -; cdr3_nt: TGTGCCAGCAGTGAAGCTCGGAATGAGCAGTTCTTC; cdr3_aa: CASSEARNEQFF
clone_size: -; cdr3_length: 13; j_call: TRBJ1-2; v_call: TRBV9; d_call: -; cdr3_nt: TGTGCCAGCAGCGTAGAGAAGGCTCTTGGCTACACCTTC; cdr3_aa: CASSVEKALGYTF
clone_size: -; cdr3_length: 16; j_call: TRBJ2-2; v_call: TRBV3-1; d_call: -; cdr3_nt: TGTGCCAGCAGCCAAGAGTTAGGCCACAACACCGGGGAGCTGTTTTTT; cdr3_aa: CASSQELGHNTGELFF
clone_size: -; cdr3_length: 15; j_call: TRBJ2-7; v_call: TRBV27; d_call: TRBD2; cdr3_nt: TGTGCCAGCAGTCGTCCTAGCGGGAGCTCCTACGAGCAGTACTTC; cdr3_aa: CASSRPSGSSYEQYF
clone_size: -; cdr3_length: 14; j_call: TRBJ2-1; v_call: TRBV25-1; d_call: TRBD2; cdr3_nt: TGTGCCAGCAGTCGGACTAGCGGGGGCGATGAGCAGTTCTTC; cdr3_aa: CASSRTSGGDEQFF
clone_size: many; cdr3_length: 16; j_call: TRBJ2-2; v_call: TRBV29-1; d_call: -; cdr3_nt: TGCAGCGTTGAAGGAGGGGGGGGACCGAACACCGGGGAGCTGTTTTTT; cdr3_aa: CSVEGGGGPNTGELFF
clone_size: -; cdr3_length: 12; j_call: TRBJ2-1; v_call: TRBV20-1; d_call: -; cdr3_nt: TGCAGTGCTAATAACGGTTACAATGAGCAGTTCTTC; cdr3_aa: CSANNGYNEQFF
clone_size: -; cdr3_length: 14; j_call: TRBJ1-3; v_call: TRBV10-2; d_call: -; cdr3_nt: TGCGCCAGCAGTGAAACAGCCTCTGGAAACACCATATATTTT; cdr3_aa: CASSETASGNTIYF
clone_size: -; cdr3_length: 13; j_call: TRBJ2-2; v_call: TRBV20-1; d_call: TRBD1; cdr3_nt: TGCAGTGCTAGGGACAGGGACCTCGGGGAGCTGTTTTTT; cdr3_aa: CSARDRDLGELFF
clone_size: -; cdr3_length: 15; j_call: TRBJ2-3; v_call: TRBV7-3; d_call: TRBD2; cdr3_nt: TGTGCCAGCAGCCCAGCGGGAACTAGCACAGATACGCAGTATTTT; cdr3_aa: CASSPAGTSTDTQYF
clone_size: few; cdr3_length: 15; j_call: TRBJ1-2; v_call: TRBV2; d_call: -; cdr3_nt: TGTGCCAGTTGGGGAGCGCAGGGAAGGGGAGATGGCTACACCTTC; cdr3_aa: CASWGAQGRGDGYTF
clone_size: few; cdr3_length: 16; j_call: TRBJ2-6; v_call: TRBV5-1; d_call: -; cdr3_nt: TGCGCCAGCAGCTTCACAGGCACCTCTGGGGCCAACGTCCTGACTTTC; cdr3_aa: CASSFTGTSGANVLTF
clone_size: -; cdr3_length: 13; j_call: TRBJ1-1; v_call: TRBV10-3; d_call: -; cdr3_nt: TGTGCCACCAATTTAGAGCTAATCGCTGAAGCTTTCTTT; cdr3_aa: CATNLELIAEAFF